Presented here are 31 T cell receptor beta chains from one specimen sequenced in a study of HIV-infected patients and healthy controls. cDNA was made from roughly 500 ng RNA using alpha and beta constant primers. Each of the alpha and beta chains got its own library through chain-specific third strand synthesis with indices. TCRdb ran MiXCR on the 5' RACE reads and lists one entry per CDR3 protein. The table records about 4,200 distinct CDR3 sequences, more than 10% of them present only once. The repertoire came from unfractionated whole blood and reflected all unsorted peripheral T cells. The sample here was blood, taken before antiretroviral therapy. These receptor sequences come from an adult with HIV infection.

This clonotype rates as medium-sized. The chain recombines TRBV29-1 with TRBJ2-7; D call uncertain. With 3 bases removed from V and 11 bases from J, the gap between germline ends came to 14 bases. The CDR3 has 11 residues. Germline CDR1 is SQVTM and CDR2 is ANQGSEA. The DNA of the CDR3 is TGCAGCGTTGATTCCGGGCCCCACAAGTACTTC. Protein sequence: CSVDSGPHKYF.

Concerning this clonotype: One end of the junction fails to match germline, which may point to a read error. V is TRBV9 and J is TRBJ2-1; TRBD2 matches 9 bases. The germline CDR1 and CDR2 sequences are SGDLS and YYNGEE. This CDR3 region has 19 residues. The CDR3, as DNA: TGTGCCAGCAGCTCACGGGGTAGCGGGAGTCACCGCTCCTACAATGAGCAGTTATTC. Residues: CASSSRGSGSHRSYNEQLF.

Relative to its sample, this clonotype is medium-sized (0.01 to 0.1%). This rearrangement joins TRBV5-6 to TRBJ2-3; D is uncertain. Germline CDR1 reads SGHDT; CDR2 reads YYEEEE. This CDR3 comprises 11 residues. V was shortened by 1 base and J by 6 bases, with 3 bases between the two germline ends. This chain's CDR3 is CASSLTDTQYF. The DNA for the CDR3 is TGTGCCAGCAGCTTGACCGATACGCAGTATTTT. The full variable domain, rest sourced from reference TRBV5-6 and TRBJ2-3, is DAGVTQSPTHLIKTRGQQVTLRCSPKSGHDTVSWYQQALGQGPQFIFQYYEEEERQRGNFPDRFSGHQFPNYSSELNVNALLLGDSALYLCASSLTDTQYFGPGTRLTVL.

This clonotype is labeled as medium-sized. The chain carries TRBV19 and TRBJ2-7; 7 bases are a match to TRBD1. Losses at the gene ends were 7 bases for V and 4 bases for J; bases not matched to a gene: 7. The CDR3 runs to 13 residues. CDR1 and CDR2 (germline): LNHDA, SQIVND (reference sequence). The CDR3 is CASTPGRGYEQYF. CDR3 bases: TGTGCCAGTACCCCTGGCAGGGGGTACGAGCAGTACTTC.

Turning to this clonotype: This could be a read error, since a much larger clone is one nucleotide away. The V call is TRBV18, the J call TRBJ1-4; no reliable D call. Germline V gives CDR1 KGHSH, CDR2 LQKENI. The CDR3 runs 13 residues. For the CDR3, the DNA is TGTGCCAGATCACCACAAGAAATTGAAAAACTGTTTTTT. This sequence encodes CARSPQEIEKLFF. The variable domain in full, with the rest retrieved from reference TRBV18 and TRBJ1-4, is NAGVMQNPRHLVRRRGQEARLRCSPMKGHSHVYWYRQLPEEGLKFMVYLQKENIIDESGMPKERFSAEFPKEGPSILRIQQVVRGDSAAYFCARSPQEIEKLFFGSGTQLSVL.

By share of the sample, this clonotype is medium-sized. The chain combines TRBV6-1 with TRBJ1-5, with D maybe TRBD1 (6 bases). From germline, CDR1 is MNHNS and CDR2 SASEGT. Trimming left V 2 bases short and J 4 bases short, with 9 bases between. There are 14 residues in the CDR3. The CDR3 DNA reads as TGTGCCAGCAGTGAAATTACAGGGAATCAGCCCCAGCATTTT. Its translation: CASSEITGNQPQHF.

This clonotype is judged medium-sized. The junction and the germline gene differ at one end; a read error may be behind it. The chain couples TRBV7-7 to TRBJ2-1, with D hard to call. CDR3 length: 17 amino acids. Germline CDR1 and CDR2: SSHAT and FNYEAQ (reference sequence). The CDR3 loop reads CASSLPWPPRCDNEQFF. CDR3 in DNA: TGTGCTAGCAGCTTACCGTGGCCCCCGAGGTGCGACAATGAGCAGTTCTTC.

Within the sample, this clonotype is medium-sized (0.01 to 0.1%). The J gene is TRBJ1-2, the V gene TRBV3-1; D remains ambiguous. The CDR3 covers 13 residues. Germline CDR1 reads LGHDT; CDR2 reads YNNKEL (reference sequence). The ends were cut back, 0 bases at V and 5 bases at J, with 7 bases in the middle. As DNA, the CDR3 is TGTGCCAGCAGCCAAGAGGAAATATATGGCTACACCTTC. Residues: CASSQEEIYGYTF.

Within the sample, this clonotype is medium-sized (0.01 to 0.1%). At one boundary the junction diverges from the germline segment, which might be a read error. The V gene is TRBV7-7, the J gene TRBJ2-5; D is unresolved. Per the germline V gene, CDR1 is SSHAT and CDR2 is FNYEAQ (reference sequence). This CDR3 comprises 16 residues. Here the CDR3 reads CASSLGPDGIQETQYF. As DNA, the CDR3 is TGTGCTAGCAGCTTAGGACCGGATGGGATTCAAGAGACCCAGTACTTC.

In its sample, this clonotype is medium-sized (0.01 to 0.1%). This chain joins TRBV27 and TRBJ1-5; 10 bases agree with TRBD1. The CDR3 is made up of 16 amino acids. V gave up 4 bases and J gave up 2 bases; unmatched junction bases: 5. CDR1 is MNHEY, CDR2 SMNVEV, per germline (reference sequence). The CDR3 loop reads CASSSATGGGNQPQHF. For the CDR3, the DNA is TGTGCCAGCAGTTCGGCGACAGGGGGCGGCAATCAGCCCCAGCATTTT.

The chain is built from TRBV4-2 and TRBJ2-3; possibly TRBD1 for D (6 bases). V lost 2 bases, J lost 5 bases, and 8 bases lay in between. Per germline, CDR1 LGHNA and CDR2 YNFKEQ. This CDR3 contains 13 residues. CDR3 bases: TGTGCCAGCAGCCAATACAGGGAAGATACGCAGTATTTT. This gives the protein CASSQYREDTQYF.

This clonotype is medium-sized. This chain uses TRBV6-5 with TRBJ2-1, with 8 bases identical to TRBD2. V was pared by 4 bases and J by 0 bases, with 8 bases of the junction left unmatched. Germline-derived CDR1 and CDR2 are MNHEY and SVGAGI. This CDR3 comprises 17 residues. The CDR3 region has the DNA TGTGCCAGCAGTTTAAAAGGGAGCGGGAGCTCCTACAATGAGCAGTTCTTC. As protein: CASSLKGSGSSYNEQFF.

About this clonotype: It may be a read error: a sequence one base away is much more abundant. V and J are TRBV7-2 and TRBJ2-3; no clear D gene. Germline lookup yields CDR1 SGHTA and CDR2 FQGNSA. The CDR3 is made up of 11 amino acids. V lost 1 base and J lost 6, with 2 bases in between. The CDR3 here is CASSLDDTQYF. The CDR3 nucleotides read TGTGCCAGCAGCTTAGATGATACGCAGTATTTT. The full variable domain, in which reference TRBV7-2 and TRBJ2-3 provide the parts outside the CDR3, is GAGVSQSPSNKVTEKGKDVELRCDPISGHTALYWYRQSLGQGLEFLIYFQGNSAPDKSGLPSDRFSAERTGGSVSTLTIQRTQQEDSAVYLCASSLDDTQYFGPGTRLTVL.

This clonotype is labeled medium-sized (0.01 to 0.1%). CDR3 in DNA: TGTGCCAGCAGCTTGGGACTAATCACAGATACGCAGTATTTT. Translated: CASSLGLITDTQYF. This sequence joins TRBV11-1 and TRBJ2-3; 7 bases fit TRBD2. Looked up from germline, CDR1 is SGHAT and CDR2 is FQDESV (reference sequence). Unmatched junction bases numbered 2, after V lost 3 bases and J lost 2 bases. There are 14 residues in the CDR3.

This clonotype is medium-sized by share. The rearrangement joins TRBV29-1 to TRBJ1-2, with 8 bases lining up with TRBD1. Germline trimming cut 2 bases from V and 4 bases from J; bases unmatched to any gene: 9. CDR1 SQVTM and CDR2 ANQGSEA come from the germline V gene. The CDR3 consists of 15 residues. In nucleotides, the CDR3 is TGCAGCGTTGAATCAGTAGCAGGGGGCGGCTATGGCTACACCTTC. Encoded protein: CSVESVAGGGYGYTF.

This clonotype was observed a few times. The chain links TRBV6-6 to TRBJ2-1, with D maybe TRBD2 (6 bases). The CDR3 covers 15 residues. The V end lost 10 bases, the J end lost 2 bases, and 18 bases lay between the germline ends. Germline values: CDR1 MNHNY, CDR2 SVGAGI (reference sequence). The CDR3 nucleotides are TGTGCCACGGCCCCTCTAGCGAGGACCTACAATGAGCAGTTCTTC. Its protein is CATAPLARTYNEQFF.

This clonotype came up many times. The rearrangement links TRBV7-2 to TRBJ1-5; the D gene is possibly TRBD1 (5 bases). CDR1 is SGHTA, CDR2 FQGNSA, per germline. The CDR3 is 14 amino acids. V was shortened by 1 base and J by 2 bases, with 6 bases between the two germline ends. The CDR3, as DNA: TGTGCCAGCAGCTTAGGGGGCGGCAATCAGCCCCAGCATTTT. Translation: CASSLGGGNQPQHF.

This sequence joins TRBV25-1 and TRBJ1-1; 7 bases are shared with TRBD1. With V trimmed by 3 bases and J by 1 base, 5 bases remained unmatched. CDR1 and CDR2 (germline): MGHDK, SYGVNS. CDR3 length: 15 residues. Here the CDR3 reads CASSETTGRNTEAFF. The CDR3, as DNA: TGTGCCAGCAGTGAGACGACAGGGAGGAACACTGAAGCTTTCTTT.

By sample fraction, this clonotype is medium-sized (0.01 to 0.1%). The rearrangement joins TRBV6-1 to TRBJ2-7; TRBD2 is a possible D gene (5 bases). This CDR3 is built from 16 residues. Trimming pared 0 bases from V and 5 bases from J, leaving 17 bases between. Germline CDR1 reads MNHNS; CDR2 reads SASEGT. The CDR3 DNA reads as TGTGCCAGCAGTGAAGCTCCGGAAGAGGGAACGGACGAGCAGTACTTC. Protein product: CASSEAPEEGTDEQYF.

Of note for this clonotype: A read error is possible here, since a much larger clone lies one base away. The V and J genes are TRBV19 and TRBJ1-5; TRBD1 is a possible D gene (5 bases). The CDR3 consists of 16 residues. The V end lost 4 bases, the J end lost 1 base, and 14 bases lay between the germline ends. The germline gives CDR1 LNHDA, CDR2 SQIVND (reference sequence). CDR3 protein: CASSSRQWASNQPQHF. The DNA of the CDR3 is TGTGCCAGTAGTAGTCGACAGTGGGCAAGCAATCAGCCCCAGCATTTT.

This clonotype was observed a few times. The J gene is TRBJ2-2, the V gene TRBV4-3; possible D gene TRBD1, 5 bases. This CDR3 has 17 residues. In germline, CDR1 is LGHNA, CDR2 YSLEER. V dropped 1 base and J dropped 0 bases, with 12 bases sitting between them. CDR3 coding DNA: TGCGCCAGCAGCCAAGTTGTGGGGCCAACGAACACCGGGGAGCTGTTTTTT. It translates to CASSQVVGPTNTGELFF.

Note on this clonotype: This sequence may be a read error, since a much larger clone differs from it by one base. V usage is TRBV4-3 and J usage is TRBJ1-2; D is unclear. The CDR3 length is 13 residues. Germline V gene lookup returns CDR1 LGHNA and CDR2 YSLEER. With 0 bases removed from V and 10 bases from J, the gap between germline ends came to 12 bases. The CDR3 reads CASSQDGGSDYTF. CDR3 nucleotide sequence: TGCGCCAGCAGCCAAGATGGCGGGAGCGACTACACCTTC.

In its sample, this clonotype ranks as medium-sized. The CDR3: CASSPSGSPAYEQYF. CDR3 nucleotides: TGTGCCAGCAGCCCTAGCGGGAGTCCCGCCTACGAGCAGTACTTC. The chain carries TRBV9 and TRBJ2-7; 10 nucleotides match TRBD2. Germline-derived CDR1 and CDR2 are SGDLS and YYNGEE. The CDR3 covers 15 residues. V dropped 4 bases and J dropped 2; count of bases not matched to a gene: 6.

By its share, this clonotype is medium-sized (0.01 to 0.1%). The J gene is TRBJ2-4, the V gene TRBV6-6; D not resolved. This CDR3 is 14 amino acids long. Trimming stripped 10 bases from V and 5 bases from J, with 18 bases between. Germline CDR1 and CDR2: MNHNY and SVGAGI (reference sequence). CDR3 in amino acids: CATSHEALENIQYF. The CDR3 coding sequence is TGTGCCACCTCCCATGAGGCACTCGAAAACATTCAGTACTTC.

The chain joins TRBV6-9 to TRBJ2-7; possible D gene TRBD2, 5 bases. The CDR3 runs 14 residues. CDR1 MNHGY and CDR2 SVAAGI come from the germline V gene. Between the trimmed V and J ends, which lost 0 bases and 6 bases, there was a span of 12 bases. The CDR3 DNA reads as TGTGCCAGCAGTTATTCTCGGGGTGTCAGCGAGCAGTACTTC. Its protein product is CASSYSRGVSEQYF.

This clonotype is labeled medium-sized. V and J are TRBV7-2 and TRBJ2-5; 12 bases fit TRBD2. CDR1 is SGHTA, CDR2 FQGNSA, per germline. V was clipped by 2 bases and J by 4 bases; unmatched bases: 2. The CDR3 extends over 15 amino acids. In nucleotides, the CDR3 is TGTGCCAGCAGCTTATTACTAGCGGGAGGAGAGACCCAGTACTTC. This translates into CASSLLLAGGETQYF.

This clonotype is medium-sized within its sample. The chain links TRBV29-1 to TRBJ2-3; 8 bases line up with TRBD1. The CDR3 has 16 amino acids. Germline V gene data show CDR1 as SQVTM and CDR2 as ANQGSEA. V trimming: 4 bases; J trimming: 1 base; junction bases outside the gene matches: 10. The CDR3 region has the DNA TGCAGCGTTGTTACGTTTCCGGGACAGGGCACAGATACGCAGTATTTT. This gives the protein CSVVTFPGQGTDTQYF.

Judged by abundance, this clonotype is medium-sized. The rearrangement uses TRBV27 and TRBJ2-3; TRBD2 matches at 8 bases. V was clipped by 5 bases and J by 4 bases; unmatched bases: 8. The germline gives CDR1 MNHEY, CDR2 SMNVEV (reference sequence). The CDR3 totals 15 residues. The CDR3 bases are TGTGCCAGCAGTCCTCCGGGAGGGCCACCAGATACGCAGTATTTT. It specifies CASSPPGGPPDTQYF.

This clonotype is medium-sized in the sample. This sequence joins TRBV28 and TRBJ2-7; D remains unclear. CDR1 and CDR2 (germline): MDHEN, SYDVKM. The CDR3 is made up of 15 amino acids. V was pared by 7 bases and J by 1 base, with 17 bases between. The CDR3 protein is CASTLPERGSYEQYF. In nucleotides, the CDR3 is TGTGCCAGCACCTTGCCGGAACGCGGATCCTACGAGCAGTACTTC.

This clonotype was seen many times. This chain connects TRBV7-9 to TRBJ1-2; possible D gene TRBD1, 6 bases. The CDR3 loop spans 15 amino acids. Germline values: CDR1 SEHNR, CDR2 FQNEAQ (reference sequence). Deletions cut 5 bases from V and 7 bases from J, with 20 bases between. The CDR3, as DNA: TGTGCCAGCAGCCCGCCTTCAACGGGGGGCATTGGCTACACCTTC. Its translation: CASSPPSTGGIGYTF.

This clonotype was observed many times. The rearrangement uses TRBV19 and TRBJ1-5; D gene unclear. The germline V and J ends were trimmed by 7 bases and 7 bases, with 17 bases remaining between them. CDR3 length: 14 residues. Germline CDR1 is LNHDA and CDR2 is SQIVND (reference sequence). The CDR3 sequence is CASKLDGGSQPQHF. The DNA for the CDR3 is TGTGCCAGTAAACTGGACGGCGGTAGCCAGCCCCAGCATTTT.